This T cell receptor (beta chain) was captured by sequencing in a study of cytomegalovirus exposure and HLA in healthy donors. Looking at the study overall: Most genotyped donors, roughly 80% of 300 to 400, had Caucasian-associated genetic ancestry.

13 Jbeta primers and 60 Vbeta primers were used for the PCR. Profiled with immunoSEQ multiplex PCR; TCRdb holds only in-frame clones, not every one. Seen here are tens of thousands of clones, around 69% observed once, and the top ten hold about 6%. General study points: Specific recognition of CMV antigens was confirmed in vitro for a few chains (all CMV-associated).

In this sample, this clone turned up a few times. The antigen remains undetermined. Looked up from germline, CDR1 is MGHRA and CDR2 is YSYEKL. V dropped 3 bases and J dropped 2; count of bases not matched to a gene: 3. This CDR3 is 14 amino acids long. This receptor was identified in a man aged 25-45 years in good health and CMV-seronegative. Sequencing was done on a sample of PBMCs. J is TRBJ2-7 and V is TRBV4-1, with TRBD1 identical over 8 bases. The CDR3 nucleotides read TGCGCCAGCAGCCACACAGGGGGACCCTACGAGCAGTACTTC. Its protein product is CASSHTGGPYEQYF.